This T cell receptor (beta chain) appears in the sequencing data of a study of beta chain features in type 1 diabetes. Study as a whole: Cell yields, gender and age were comparable in patients and healthy donors.

Study outcomes and limitations: The study found that naive, central memory and Treg TCRB repertoires appeared more similar in patients than in healthy donors. Lower insertion and higher deletion counts appeared at VDJ junctions in type 1 diabetes patients.

This clone was counted a few times. Its antigen is not known. The study reverse transcribed the entire isolated RNA, so it sequenced expressed TCRB transcripts. The repertoire was sequenced with immunoSEQ multiplex PCR; TCRdb's copy has only in-frame clones and lacks some. Altogether 10,000 to 15,000 clones are present, more than 40% being singletons, with the ten largest covering around 1%. Cell sorting via CD45RO/CCR7/CD25/CD127/CD95/CD27 was performed to obtain CD4+ naive, central memory, regulatory and stem cell-like memory cells. V lost 4 bases and J 5 bases, leaving 13 bases between the germline ends. Per the germline V gene, CDR1 is SGHRS and CDR2 is YFSETQ. The CDR3 loop spans 14 amino acids.

The source material was stem cell memory CD4+ T cells from blood. This chain connects TRBV5-1 to TRBJ1-5; possibly TRBD1 for D (5 bases). The origin of this receptor is a man aged 18 to 30 in good health. The CDR3: CASSEGHKDQPQHF. CDR3 sequence (DNA): TGCGCCAGCAGCGAAGGACACAAGGATCAGCCCCAGCATTTT.